The rows below give T cell receptor beta chains drawn from one sample of a study of Ad26.COV2.S vaccination and SARS-CoV-2 variants. Method: immunoSEQ multiplex PCR; TCRdb's copy keeps in-frame clones and lacks some. The sample contains hundreds of thousands of clones, about 91% of which appear only once. The sample was peripheral blood, taken after recovery from COVID-19. These receptors originate from a human donor who had recovered from COVID-19. CDR3s include the opening cysteine and the closing phenylalanine or tryptophan. A D gene is named only where the DNA matches it firmly. Expanded clones are given a class, and other clones once, few, many or no size at all.

abundance,v_gene,j_gene,d_gene,CDR3aa,CDR3nt
NA,TRBV27,TRBJ2-3,TRBD2,CASSTGLARDTQYF,TGTGCCAGCAGCACCGGACTAGCGCGAGATACGCAGTATTTT
NA,TRBV7-8,TRBJ1-3,NA,CASSLDGGSGNTIYF,TGTGCCAGCAGCTTAGACGGGGGATCTGGAAACACCATATATTTT
NA,TRBV29-1,TRBJ1-1,NA,CSVESEGRPRAEAFF,TGCAGCGTTGAATCCGAGGGGCGGCCCAGGGCTGAAGCTTTCTTT
NA,TRBV10-1,TRBJ2-3,TRBD2,CASRPSGASTDTQYF,TGCGCCAGCAGGCCTAGCGGGGCTAGCACAGATACGCAGTATTTT
NA,TRBV24-1,TRBJ2-1,NA,CATSEGRMHYNEQFF,TGTGCCACCTCTGAGGGGCGAATGCACTACAATGAGCAGTTCTTC
NA,TRBV9,TRBJ1-2,NA,CASSVGDGHYGYTF,TGTGCCAGCAGCGTAGGGGACGGACACTATGGCTACACCTTC
NA,TRBV19,TRBJ1-4,NA,CASSIRGSEKLFF,TGTGCCAGTAGTATCCGGGGGTCTGAAAAACTGTTTTTT
NA,TRBV27,TRBJ1-4,NA,CAGSPWDGEKLFF,TGTGCCGGCAGTCCATGGGACGGTGAAAAACTGTTTTTT
once,TRBV9,TRBJ1-3,NA,CASSAPTGALSGNTIYF,TGTGCCAGCAGCGCTCCGACAGGCGCCCTCTCTGGAAACACCATATATTTT
NA,TRBV6-6,TRBJ1-1,TRBD1,CASSYSTGGTEAFF,TGTGCCAGCAGTTACTCGACAGGGGGCACTGAAGCTTTCTTT
few,TRBV7-6,TRBJ2-2,TRBD1,CASSLGSGTGTTGELFF,TGTGCCAGCAGCTTAGGGTCCGGGACAGGGACCACCGGGGAGCTGTTTTTT
NA,TRBV5-1,TRBJ1-2,NA,CASSSEGLGGYTF,TGCGCCAGCAGCTCGGAGGGATTGGGCGGCTACACCTTC
NA,TRBV4-2,TRBJ1-1,NA,CASSRDRNTEAFF,TGTGCCAGCAGCCGGGACCGGAACACTGAAGCTTTCTTT
NA,TRBV14,TRBJ2-3,NA,CASSRRPFTDTQYF,TGTGCCAGCAGCCGCCGGCCCTTCACAGATACGCAGTATTTT
NA,TRBV6-6,TRBJ2-5,NA,CASSYSKGGQETQYF,TGTGCCAGCAGTTACTCGAAGGGGGGGCAAGAGACCCAGTACTTC
NA,TRBV15,TRBJ2-2,NA,CATSGGLILGTGELFF,TGTGCCACCAGCGGGGGACTCATCCTGGGTACCGGGGAGCTGTTTTTT
NA,TRBV11-2,TRBJ1-6,NA,CASSPAGINSPLHF,TGTGCCAGCAGCCCGGCCGGGATTAATTCACCCCTCCACTTT
NA,TRBV5-1,TRBJ1-4,TRBD1,CASRRDSMGEKLFF,TGCGCCAGCAGACGGGACAGCATGGGCGAAAAACTGTTTTTT
NA,TRBV5-1,TRBJ1-2,NA,CASWGEDYGYTF,TGCGCCAGCTGGGGGGAAGACTATGGCTACACCTTC
few,TRBV4-3,TRBJ1-1,TRBD1,CASSQSTGTGPSEAFF,TGCGCCAGCAGCCAATCAACCGGGACAGGGCCGTCTGAAGCTTTCTTT
NA,TRBV10-3,TRBJ2-2,NA,CAISGRGGGTGELFF,TGTGCCATCAGTGGTAGGGGTGGTGGCACCGGGGAGCTGTTTTTT
NA,TRBV4-3,TRBJ1-5,NA,CASSQEPTGSNQPQHF,TGCGCCAGCAGCCAAGAGCCTACAGGGTCCAATCAGCCCCAGCATTTT
once,TRBV6-1,TRBJ2-5,NA,CASNTIRGGVETQYF,TGTGCCAGCAATACCATCAGGGGAGGCGTTGAGACCCAGTACTTC
NA,TRBV2,TRBJ1-1,NA,CASSLQVNTEAFF,TGTGCCAGCAGTCTACAAGTGAACACTGAAGCTTTCTTT
NA,TRBV7-7,TRBJ2-1,NA,CASSLAGADGDEQFF,TGTGCCAGCAGCTTAGCAGGTGCTGATGGCGATGAGCAGTTCTTC
NA,TRBV4-1,TRBJ2-2,TRBD1,CASSQDDRTGATGELFF,TGCGCCAGCAGCCAAGATGATAGGACAGGGGCCACCGGGGAGCTGTTTTTT
NA,TRBV9,TRBJ1-4,NA,CASSVGWGSREKLFF,TGTGCCAGCAGCGTAGGTTGGGGCAGTCGAGAAAAACTGTTTTTT
NA,TRBV28,TRBJ1-1,NA,CASRYLWGNTEAFF,TGTGCCAGCAGATACCTTTGGGGGAACACTGAAGCTTTCTTT
NA,TRBV4-1,TRBJ2-3,TRBD2,CASRVLAERGDTQYF,TGCGCCAGCAGGGTCCTAGCGGAGCGGGGGGATACGCAGTATTTT
NA,TRBV19,TRBJ1-2,NA,CASSPKGAANYGYTF,TGTGCCAGTAGCCCAAAGGGCGCAGCTAACTATGGCTACACCTTC
NA,TRBV5-4,TRBJ1-1,NA,CASSLDRKAEAFF,TGTGCCAGCAGCTTGGACAGGAAAGCTGAAGCTTTCTTT
NA,TRBV4-3,TRBJ2-1,NA,CASSQDGTEAYNEQFF,TGCGCCAGCAGCCAAGACGGGACCGAGGCGTACAATGAGCAGTTCTTC
NA,TRBV19,TRBJ1-4,NA,CASSDAGTNEKLFF,TGTGCCAGTAGCGATGCGGGGACTAATGAAAAACTGTTTTTT
NA,TRBV19,TRBJ1-6,NA,CASSLRPFGTLHF,TGTGCCAGTAGTCTCCGGCCTTTCGGCACCCTCCACTTT
once,TRBV7-7,TRBJ2-6,NA,CASSSDRSGANVLTF,TGTGCTAGCAGCTCGGACAGATCTGGGGCCAACGTCCTGACTTTC
NA,TRBV10-2,TRBJ2-7,NA,CASSVPTGDGIYEQYF,TGCGCCAGCAGCGTCCCTACGGGAGATGGCATCTACGAGCAGTACTTC
NA,TRBV18,TRBJ1-1,TRBD1,CASSQFRQGNTEAFF,TGTGCCAGCTCACAATTTAGACAGGGGAATACTGAAGCTTTCTTT
NA,TRBV3-1/TRBV3-2,TRBJ1-1,NA,CASSQASGTEAFF,TGTGCCAGCAGCCAAGCCTCTGGCACTGAAGCTTTCTTT
NA,TRBV5-1,TRBJ2-2,NA,CASSFFTGELFF,TGCGCCAGCAGCTTTTTCACCGGGGAGCTGTTTTTT
few,TRBV2,TRBJ1-6,NA,CASKWRAESPLHF,TGTGCCAGCAAGTGGAGGGCGGAATCACCCCTCCACTTT
NA,TRBV29-1,TRBJ2-5,TRBD2,CSVEVLAGGPEETQYF,TGCAGCGTTGAGGTTCTAGCGGGGGGGCCCGAAGAGACCCAGTACTTC
NA,TRBV10-3,TRBJ1-3,NA,CAISEFGNSGNTIYF,TGTGCCATCAGTGAGTTCGGGAACTCTGGAAACACCATATATTTT
NA,TRBV12-3/TRBV12-4,TRBJ2-1,NA,CASSGIYTRVF,TGTGCCAGCAGTGGGATCTACACAAGGGTCTTC